The source of this T cell receptor beta chain is a study of CD8 T cells in Susac syndrome. cDNA came from roughly 0.53 to 1 ug RNA primed by random hexamers. An immunoSEQ multiplex PCR amplified TCR beta CDR3 over 54 Vbeta and 13 Jbeta. TCRdb reprocessed the immunoSEQ multiplex PCR reads via MiXCR and lists one record per CDR3 protein. This sample carries about 120,000 distinct CDR3 sequences, roughly 94% of them seen once, and the ten largest clones take 0.095% to 0.1%. The germline V gene encodes CDR1 LGHNA and CDR2 YNFKEQ. The CDR3 runs 17 residues. The junction had 6 bases not matched to a gene; V was cut back by 4 bases and J by 3 bases. Sequencing of TCR beta was undertaken in CD8+ and CD4+ T cells derived from blood.

This clonotype was obtained from a human donor in good health. The sequenced sample was CD4+ T cells from PBMCs. The chain carries TRBV4-2 and TRBJ2-2; TRBD1 matches 12 bases. The CDR3 spells CASSPGQGATDTGELFF. The CDR3 DNA reads TGTGCCAGCAGCCCGGGACAGGGGGCAACGGACACCGGGGAGCTGTTTTTT.